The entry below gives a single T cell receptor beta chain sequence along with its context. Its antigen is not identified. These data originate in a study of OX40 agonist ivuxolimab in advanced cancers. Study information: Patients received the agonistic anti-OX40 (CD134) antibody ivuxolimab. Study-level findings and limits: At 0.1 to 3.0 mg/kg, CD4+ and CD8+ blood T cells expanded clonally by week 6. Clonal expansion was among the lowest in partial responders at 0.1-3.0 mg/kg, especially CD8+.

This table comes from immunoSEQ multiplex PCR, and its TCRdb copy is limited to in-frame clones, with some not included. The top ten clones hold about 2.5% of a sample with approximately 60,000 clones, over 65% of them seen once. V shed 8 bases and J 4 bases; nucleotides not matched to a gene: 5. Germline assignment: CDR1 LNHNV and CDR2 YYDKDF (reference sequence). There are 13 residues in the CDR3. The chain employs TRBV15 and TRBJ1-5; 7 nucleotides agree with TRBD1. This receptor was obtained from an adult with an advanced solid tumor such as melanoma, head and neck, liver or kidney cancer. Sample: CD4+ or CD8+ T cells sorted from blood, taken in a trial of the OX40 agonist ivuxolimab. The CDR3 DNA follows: TGTGCCACCGGTAGGACAGGAAATCAGCCCCAGCATTTT. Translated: CATGRTGNQPQHF. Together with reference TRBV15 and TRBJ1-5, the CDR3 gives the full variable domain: DAMVIQNPRYQVTQFGKPVTLSCSQTLNHNVMYWYQQKSSQAPKLLFHYYDKDFNNEADTPDNFQSRRPNTSFCFLDIRSPGLGDTAMYLCATGRTGNQPQHFGDGTRLSIL.